This T cell receptor (beta chain) was sequenced in a study of CD8 T cells in ankylosing spondylitis. The study, taken as a whole, reports: Fewer than ten highly homologous variants made up a TCR beta motif that seemed to typify ankylosing spondylitis blood. Past studies reported some motif variants in reactive arthritis synovial fluid and blood.

Per the germline V gene, CDR1 is MDHEN and CDR2 is SYDVKM. V lost 10 bases, J lost 0 bases, and 10 bases lay in between. The CDR3 extends over 13 amino acids. TCRdb reprocessed the 5' RACE reads via MiXCR and lists one record per CDR3 protein. The sample includes some 290,000 distinct CDR3 sequences, 15% to 20% of them seen just once. Concerning this clonotype itself: Its antigen is as yet unknown.

The TCR was taken from a male donor with ankylosing spondylitis or in good health (not recorded which). This chain links TRBV28 with TRBJ2-4; tentative D call: TRBD1 (5 bases). Sequenced material: blood, either unsorted or a sorted T cell fraction (not recorded which). CDR3 DNA sequence: TGTGCCACCGACAGTTTAGCCAAAAACATTCAGTACTTC. Amino acids: CATDSLAKNIQYF.